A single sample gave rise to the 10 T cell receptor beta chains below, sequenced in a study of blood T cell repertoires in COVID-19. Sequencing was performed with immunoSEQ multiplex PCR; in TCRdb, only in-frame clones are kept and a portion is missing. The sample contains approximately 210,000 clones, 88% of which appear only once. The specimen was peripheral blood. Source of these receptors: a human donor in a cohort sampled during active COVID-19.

The CDR3 sequence is CASSQFGSGGTNYGYTF. CDR3 DNA sequence: TGTGCCAGCAGCCAATTCGGCTCAGGGGGTACTAACTATGGCTACACCTTC. V is TRBV3-1 (or the pseudogene TRBV3-2) and J is TRBJ1-2; 7 nucleotides match TRBD1. Germline CDR1 LGHDT, CDR2 YNNKEL (reference sequence). J was trimmed by 0 bases and V by 2 bases; bases with no gene match: 9. There are 17 residues in the CDR3.

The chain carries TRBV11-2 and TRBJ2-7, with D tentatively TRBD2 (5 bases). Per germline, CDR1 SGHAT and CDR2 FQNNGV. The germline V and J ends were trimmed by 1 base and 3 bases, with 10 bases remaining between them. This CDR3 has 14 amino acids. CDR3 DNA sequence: TGTGCCAGCAGCTTAGTGAGGGAGAGCTACGAGCAGTACTTC. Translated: CASSLVRESYEQYF.

The CDR3 DNA is TGTGCCAGCAGCGTAGGAGGACAGGGGAAGTACGGCTACACCTTC. Translation gives CASSVGGQGKYGYTF. The chain couples TRBV7-8 to TRBJ1-2; the match to TRBD1 covers 9 bases. Germline assignment: CDR1 SGHVS and CDR2 FQNEAQ. V dropped 5 bases and J dropped 8; count of bases not matched to a gene: 12. This CDR3 spans 15 amino acids.

CDR3 region: CASSESVIQGGMNTEAFF. Here the CDR3 DNA reads TGCGCCAGCAGTGAGTCGGTAATTCAAGGAGGCATGAACACTGAAGCTTTCTTT. The chain carries TRBV10-1 and TRBJ1-1; D remains ambiguous. V was pared by 0 bases and J by 0 bases, with 17 bases between. Germline CDR1 reads WNHNN; CDR2 reads SYGVQD (reference sequence). CDR3 size: 18 residues.

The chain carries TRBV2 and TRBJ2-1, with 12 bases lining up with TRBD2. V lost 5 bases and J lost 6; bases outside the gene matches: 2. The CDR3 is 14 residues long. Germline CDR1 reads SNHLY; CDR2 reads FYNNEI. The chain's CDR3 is CASSWTSGTNEQFF. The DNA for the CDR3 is TGTGCCAGCAGTTGGACTAGCGGGACCAATGAGCAGTTCTTC.

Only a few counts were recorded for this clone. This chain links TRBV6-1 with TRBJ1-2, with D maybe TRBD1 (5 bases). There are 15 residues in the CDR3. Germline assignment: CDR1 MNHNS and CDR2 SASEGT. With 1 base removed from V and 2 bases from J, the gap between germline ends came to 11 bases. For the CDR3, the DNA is TGTGCCAGCAGTGAAGTCACCGGGGGGAACTATGGCTACACCTTC. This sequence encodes CASSEVTGGNYGYTF.

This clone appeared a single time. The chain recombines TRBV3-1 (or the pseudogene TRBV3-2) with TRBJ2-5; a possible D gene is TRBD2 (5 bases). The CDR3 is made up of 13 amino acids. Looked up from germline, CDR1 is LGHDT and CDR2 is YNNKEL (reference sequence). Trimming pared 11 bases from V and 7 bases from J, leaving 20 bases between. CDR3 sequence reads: CAVQRRETGTQYF. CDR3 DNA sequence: TGTGCCGTCCAACGAAGGGAGACGGGGACCCAGTACTTC.

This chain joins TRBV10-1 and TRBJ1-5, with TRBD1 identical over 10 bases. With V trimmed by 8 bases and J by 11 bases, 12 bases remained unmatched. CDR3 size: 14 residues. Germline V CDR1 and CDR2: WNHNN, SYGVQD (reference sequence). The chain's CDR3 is CASGARTGGEAQHF. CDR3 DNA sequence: TGCGCCAGCGGAGCAAGGACAGGGGGGGAGGCCCAGCATTTT.

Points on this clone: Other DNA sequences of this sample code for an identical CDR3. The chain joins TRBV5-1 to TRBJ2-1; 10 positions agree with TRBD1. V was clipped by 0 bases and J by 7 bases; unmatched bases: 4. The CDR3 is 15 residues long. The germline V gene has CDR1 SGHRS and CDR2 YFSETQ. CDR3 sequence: CASSLAGTGANEQFF. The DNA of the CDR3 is TGCGCCAGCAGCTTGGCCGGGACAGGGGCTAATGAGCAGTTCTTC.

CDR3 nucleotides: TGCGCCAGCAGCCATTCCATTAGCTCCTACAATGAGCAGTTCTTC. Translated, it gives CASSHSISSYNEQFF. The V and J genes are TRBV4-1 and TRBJ2-1; the D is unclear. The CDR3 is 15 residues long. Germline CDR1 and CDR2: MGHRA and YSYEKL. The V end lost 3 bases, the J end lost 0 bases, and 9 bases lay between the germline ends.